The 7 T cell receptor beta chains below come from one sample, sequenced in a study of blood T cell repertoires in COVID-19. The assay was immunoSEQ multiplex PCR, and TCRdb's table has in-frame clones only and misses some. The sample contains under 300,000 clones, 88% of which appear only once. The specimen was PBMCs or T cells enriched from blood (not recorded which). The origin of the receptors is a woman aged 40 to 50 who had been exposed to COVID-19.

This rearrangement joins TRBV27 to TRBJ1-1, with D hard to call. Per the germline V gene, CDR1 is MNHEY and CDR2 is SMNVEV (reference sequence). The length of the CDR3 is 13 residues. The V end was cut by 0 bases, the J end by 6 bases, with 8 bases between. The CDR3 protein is CASSLSGRAEAFF. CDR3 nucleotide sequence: TGTGCCAGCAGTTTATCGGGGAGAGCTGAAGCTTTCTTT.

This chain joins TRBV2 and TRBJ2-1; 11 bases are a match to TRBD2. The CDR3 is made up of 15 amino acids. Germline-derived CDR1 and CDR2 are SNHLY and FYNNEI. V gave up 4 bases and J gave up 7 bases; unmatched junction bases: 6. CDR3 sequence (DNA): TGTGCCAGCAGTGGACTAGCGGGGACATTGAATGAGCAGTTCTTC. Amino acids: CASSGLAGTLNEQFF. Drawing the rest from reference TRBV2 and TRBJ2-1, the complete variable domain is EPEVTQTPSHQVTQMGQEVILRCVPISNHLYFYWYRQILGQKVEFLVSFYNNEISEKSEIFDDQFSVERPDGSNFTLKIRSTKLEDSAMYFCASSGLAGTLNEQFFGPGTRLTVL.

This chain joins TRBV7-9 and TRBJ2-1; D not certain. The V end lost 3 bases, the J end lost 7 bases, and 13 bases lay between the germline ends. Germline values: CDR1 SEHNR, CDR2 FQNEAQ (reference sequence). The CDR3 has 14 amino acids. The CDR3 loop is CASSFSLGQNEQFF. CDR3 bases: TGTGCCAGCAGCTTCAGTTTGGGCCAAAATGAGCAGTTCTTC.

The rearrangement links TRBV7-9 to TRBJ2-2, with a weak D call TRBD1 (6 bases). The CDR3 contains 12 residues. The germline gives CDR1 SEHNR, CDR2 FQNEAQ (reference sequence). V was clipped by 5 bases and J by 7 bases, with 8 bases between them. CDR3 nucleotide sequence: TGTGCCAGCAGCCTACAGGGCGGGGAGCTGTTTTTT. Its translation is CASSLQGGELFF.

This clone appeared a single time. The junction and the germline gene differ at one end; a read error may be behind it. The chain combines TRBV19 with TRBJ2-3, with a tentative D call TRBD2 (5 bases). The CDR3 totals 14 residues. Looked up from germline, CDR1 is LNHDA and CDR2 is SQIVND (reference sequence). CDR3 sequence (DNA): TGTGCCAGTAAAGAGGGAGTCAGCAGAGATACGCAGTATTTT. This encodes CASKEGVSRDTQYF.

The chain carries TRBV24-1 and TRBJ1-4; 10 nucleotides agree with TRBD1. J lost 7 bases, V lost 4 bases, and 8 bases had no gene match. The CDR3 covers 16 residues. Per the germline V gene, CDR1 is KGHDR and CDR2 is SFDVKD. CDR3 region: CATSDPRQGASEKLFF. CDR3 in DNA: TGTGCCACCAGTGACCCGAGACAGGGGGCCTCTGAAAAACTGTTTTTT.

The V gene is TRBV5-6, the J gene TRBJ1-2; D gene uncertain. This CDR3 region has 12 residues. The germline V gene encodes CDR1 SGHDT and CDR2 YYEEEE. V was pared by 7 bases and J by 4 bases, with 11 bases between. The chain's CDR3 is CASLDGGYGYTF. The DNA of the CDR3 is TGTGCCAGCCTAGACGGAGGCTATGGCTACACCTTC.